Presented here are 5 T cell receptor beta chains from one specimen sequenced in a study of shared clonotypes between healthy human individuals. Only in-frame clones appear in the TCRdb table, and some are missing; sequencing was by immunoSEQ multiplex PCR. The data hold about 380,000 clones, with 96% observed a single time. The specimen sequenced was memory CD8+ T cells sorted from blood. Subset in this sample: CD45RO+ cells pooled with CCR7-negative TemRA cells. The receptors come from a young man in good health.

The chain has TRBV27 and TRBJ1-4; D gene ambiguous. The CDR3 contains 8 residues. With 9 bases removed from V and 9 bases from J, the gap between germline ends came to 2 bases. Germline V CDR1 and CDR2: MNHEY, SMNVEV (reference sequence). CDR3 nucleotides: TGTGCCAGTAAAAAACTGTTTTTT. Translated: CASKKLFF.

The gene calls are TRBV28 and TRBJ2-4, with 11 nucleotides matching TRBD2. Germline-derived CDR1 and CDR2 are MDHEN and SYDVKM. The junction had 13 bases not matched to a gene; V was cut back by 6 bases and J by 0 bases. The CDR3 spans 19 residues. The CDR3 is CASRPLTSGIVLAKNIQYF. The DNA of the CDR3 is TGTGCCAGCAGGCCACTGACTAGCGGGATAGTACTAGCCAAAAACATTCAGTACTTC.

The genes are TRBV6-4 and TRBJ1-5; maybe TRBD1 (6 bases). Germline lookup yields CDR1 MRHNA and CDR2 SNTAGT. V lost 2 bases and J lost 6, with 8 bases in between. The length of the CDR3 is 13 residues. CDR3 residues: CASSDPQGQPQHF. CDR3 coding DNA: TGTGCCAGCAGTGACCCACAGGGTCAGCCCCAGCATTTT.

CDR3 sequence (DNA): TGCGCCAGCAGCCCCGGTATTTTCGATGAGCAGTTCTTC. Amino acid sequence: CASSPGIFDEQFF. The rearrangement joins TRBV4-1 to TRBJ2-1; the D is unclear. With 4 bases removed from V and 8 bases from J, the gap between germline ends came to 12 bases. Germline V lookup: CDR1 MGHRA, CDR2 YSYEKL. The CDR3 runs to 13 residues.

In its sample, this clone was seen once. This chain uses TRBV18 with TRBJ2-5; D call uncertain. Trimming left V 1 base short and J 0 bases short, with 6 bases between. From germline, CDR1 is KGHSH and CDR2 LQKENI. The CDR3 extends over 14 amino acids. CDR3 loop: CASSPRINQETQYF. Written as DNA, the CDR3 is TGTGCCAGCTCACCACGGATAAACCAAGAGACCCAGTACTTC.